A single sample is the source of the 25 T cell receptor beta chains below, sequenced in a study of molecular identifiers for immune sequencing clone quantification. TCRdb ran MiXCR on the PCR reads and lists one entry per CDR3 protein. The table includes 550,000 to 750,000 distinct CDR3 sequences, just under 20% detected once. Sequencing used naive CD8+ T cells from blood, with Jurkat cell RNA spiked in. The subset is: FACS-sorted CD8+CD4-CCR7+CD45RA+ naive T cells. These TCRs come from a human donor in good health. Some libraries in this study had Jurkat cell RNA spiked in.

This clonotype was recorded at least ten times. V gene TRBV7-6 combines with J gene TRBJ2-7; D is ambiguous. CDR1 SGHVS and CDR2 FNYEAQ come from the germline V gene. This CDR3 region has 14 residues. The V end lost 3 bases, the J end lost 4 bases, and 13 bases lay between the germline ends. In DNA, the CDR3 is TGTGCCAGCAGCTTTAGGCCCGTGGGTTACGAGCAGTACTTC. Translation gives CASSFRPVGYEQYF.

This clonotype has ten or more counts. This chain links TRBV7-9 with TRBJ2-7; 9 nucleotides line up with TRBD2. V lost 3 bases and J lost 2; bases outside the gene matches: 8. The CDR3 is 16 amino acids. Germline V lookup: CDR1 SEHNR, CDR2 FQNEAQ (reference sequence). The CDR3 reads CASSLTRERGAYEQYF. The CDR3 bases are TGTGCCAGCAGCTTGACGAGGGAGCGGGGGGCCTACGAGCAGTACTTC.

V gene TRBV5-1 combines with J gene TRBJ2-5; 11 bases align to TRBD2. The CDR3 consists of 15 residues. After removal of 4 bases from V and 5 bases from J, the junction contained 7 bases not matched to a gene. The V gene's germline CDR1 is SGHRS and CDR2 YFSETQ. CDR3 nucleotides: TGCGCCAGCAGCACCTTAGCGGGGGGGCTTGAGACCCAGTACTTC. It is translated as CASSTLAGGLETQYF. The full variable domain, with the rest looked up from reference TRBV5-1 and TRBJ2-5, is KAGVTQTPRYLIKTRGQQVTLSCSPISGHRSVSWYQQTPGQGLQFLFEYFSETQRNKGNFPGRFSGRQFSNSRSEMNVSTLELGDSALYLCASSTLAGGLETQYFGPGTRLLVL.

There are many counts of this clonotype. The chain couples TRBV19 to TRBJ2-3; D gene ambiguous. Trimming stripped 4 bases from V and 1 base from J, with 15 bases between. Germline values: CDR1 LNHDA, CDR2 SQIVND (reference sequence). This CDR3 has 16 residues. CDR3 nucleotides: TGTGCCAGTAGTAGAGCACTCTTCACGGGCACAGATACGCAGTATTTT. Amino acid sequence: CASSRALFTGTDTQYF.

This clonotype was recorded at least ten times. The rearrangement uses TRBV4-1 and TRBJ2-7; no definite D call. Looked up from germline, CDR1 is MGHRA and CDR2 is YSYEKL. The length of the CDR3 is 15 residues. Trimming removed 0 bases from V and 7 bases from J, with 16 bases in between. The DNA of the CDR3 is TGCGCCAGCAGCCAAGATCTTGGGCTTGGGTTGGAGCAGTACTTC. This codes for CASSQDLGLGLEQYF.

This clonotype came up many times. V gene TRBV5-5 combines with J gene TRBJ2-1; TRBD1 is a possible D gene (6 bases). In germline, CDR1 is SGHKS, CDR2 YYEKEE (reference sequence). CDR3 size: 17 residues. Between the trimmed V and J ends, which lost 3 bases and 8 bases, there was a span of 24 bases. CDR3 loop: CASSWDPGPGVEDEQFF. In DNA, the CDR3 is TGTGCCAGCAGCTGGGACCCGGGACCAGGGGTTGAGGATGAGCAGTTCTTC.

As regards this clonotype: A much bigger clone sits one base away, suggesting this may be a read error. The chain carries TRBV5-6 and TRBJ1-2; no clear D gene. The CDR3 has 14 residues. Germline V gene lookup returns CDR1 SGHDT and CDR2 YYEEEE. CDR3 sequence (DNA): TGTGCCAGCAGCTTGTCACAGTATGACTATGGCTACATCTTC. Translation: CASSLSQYDYGYIF.

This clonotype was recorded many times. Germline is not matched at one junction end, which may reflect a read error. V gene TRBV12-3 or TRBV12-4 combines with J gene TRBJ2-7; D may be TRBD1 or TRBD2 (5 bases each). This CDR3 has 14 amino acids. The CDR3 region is CASSLGRSSYEQYF. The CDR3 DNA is TGCGCCAGCAGCTTGGGACGTAGCTCCTACGAGCAGTACTTC.

The CDR3 spells CASGPGAGTYEQYF. The CDR3 DNA reads TGTGCCAGCGGTCCCGGGGCAGGTACCTACGAGCAGTACTTC. The chain is built from TRBV7-2 and TRBJ2-7; D tentatively reads TRBD1 or TRBD2 (5 bases each). The CDR3 runs to 14 residues. Trimming left V 8 bases short and J 2 bases short, with 16 bases between. Germline loops: CDR1 SGHTA, CDR2 FQGNSA.

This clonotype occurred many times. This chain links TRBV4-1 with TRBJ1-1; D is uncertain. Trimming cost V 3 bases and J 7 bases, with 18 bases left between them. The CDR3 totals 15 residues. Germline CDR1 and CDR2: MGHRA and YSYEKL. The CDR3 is CASSHPTGRSYEAFF. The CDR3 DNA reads TGCGCCAGCAGCCATCCGACTGGAAGATCTTATGAAGCTTTCTTT.

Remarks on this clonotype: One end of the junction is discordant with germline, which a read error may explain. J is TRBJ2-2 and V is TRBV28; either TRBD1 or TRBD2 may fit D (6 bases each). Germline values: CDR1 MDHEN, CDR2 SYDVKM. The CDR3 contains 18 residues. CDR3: CASSTREHRVPNTGKLFF. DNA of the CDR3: TGTGCCAGCAGTACCCGGGAGCACAGGGTTCCGAACACCGGGAAGCTGTTTTTT.

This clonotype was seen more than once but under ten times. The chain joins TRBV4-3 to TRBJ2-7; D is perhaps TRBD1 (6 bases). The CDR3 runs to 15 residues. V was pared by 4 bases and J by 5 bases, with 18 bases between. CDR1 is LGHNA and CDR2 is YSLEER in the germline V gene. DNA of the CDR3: TGCGCCAGCAGCCCAGAGCCCACAGGGAACAACGAGCAGTACTTC. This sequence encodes CASSPEPTGNNEQYF.

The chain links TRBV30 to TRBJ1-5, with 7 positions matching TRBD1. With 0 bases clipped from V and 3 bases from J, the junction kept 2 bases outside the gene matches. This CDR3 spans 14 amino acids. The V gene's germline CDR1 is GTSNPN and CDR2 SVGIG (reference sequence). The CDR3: CAWSVGGPNQPQHF. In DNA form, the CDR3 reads TGTGCCTGGAGTGTAGGGGGCCCCAATCAGCCCCAGCATTTT.

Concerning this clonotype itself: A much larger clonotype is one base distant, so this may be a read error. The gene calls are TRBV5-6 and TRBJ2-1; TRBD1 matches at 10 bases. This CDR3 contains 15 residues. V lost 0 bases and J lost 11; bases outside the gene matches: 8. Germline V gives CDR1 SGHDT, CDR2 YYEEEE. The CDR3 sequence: CASSLGVTGGMKQFF. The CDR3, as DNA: TGTGCCAGCAGCTTGGGCGTGACAGGGGGCATGAAGCAGTTCTTC.

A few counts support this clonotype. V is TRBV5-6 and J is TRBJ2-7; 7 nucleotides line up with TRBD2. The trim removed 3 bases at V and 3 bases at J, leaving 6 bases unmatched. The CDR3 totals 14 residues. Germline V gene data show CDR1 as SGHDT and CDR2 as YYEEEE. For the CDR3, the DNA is TGTGCCAGCAGCTCGGGACTATCGTTCTACGAGCAGTACTTC. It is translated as CASSSGLSFYEQYF.

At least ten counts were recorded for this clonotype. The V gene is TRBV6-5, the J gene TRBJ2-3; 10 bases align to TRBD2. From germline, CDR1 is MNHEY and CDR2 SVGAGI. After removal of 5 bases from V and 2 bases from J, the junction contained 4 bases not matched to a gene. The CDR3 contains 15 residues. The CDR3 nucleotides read TGTGCCAGCAGTCAGCGGGGGGGCCCCACAGATACGCAGTATTTT. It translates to CASSQRGGPTDTQYF.

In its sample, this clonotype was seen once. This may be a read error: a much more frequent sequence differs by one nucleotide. Written as DNA, the CDR3 is TGTGCCACCAGTGATTTGACAGGGGAAAGTACGCAGTATTTT. This gives the protein CATSDLTGESTQYF. V gene TRBV24-1 combines with J gene TRBJ2-3, with TRBD1 matching 7 bases. The CDR3 covers 14 residues. In germline, CDR1 is KGHDR, CDR2 SFDVKD. V gave up 0 bases and J gave up 8 bases; unmatched junction bases: 4.

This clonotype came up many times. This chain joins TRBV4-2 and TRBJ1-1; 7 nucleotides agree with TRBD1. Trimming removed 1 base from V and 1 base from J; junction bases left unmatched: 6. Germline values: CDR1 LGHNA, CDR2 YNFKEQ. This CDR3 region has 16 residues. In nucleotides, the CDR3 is TGTGCCAGCAGCCAAGTCCCGGGACAGACGAACACTGAAGCTTTCTTT. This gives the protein CASSQVPGQTNTEAFF.

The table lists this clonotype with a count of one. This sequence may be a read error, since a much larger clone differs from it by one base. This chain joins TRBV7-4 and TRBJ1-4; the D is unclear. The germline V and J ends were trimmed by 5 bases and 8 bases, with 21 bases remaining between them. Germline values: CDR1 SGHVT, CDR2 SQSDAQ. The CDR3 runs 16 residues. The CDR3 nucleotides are TGTGCCAGCAGCCCGAAACCCCGCTCCCCGGACGAAAAACTGTTTTTT. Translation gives CASSPKPRSPDEKLFF.

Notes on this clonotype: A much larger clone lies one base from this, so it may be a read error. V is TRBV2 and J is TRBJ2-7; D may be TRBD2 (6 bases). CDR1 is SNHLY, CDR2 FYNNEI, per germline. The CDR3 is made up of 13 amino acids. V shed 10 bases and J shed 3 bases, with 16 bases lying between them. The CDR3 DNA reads TGTGCCACCAACCGGGTGCGGGGCTACGAGCAGTACTTC. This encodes CATNRVRGYEQYF.

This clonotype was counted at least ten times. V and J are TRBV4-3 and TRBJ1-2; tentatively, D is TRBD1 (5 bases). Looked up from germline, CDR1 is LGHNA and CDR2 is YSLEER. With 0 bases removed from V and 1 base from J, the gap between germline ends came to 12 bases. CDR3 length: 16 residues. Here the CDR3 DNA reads TGCGCCAGCAGCCAAGATCGGGGCGGAAGTAACTATGGCTACACCTTC. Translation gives CASSQDRGGSNYGYTF.

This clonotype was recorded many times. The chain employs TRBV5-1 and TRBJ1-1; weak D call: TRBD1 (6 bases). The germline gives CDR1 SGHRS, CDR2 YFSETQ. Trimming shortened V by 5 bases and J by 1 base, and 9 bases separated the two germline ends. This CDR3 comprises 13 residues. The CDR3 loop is CASSTGSNTEAFF. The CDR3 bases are TGCGCCAGCAGTACAGGGTCGAACACTGAAGCTTTCTTT.

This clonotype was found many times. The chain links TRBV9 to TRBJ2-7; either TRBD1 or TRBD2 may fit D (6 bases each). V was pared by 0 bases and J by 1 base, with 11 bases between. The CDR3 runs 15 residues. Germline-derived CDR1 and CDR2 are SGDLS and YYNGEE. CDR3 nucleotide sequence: TGTGCCAGCAGCGTAGGGGGGGCCGCATCCTACGAGCAGTACTTC. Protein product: CASSVGGAASYEQYF.

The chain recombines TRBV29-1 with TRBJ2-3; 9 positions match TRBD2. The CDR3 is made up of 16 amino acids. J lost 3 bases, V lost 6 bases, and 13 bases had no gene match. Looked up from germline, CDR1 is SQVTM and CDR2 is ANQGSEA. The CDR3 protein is CSVAGRAGGPTDTQYF. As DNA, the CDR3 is TGCAGCGTGGCCGGGCGGGCGGGAGGGCCTACAGATACGCAGTATTTT.

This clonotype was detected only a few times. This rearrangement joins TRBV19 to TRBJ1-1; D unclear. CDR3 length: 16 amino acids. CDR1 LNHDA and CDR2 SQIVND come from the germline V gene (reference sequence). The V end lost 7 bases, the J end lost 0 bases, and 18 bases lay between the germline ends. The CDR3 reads CASTSPPAVLNTEAFF. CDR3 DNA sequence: TGTGCCAGTACCTCTCCCCCGGCAGTCTTGAACACTGAAGCTTTCTTT.